What follows describes a single T cell receptor (beta chain). The antigen is not known. Sequenced by immunoSEQ multiplex PCR; TCRdb stores in-frame clones only, minus some. This table has 130,000 to 150,000 clones, 80% to 95% appearing once. This record belongs to a study of graft-versus-host responses after intestinal transplantation. Turning to the study itself: Recipients obtained multivisceral, liver-intestinal, or isolated intestinal transplants.

Notes on the study in general: Some GvH clones appeared in ileal mucosa or blood before recipient bone marrow. An association linked early post-transplant HvG declines with peak circulating GvH clone levels. Allograft graft-versus-host to host-versus-graft clonal ratios ran high in patients with graft-donor T cell macrochimerism.

The V end was cut by 0 bases, the J end by 7 bases, with 16 bases between. CDR3 length: 15 amino acids. The germline gives CDR1 SGDLS, CDR2 YYNGEE. The chain combines TRBV9 with TRBJ1-2, with unresolved D. The TCR comes from a human donor who received an intestinal transplant. Sequences were derived from unstimulated CD4+ T cells sorted from spleen or lymph node cells, sampled before intestinal transplant. CDR3 DNA sequence: TGTGCCAGCAGCGTAGCTGGCAGGACCTCTGCTGGCTACACCTTC. Translating it yields CASSVAGRTSAGYTF.